This TCR beta chain originates from a study of shared clonotypes between healthy human individuals. The study, taken as a whole, reports: Against clonotypes common to all four donors, non-shared ones had lower generation probabilities.

Notes on this clone: Its specificity is not known.

Donors, without exception, were Caucasian adults residing in Nashville, Tennessee. Naive CD4+ cells were CD45RA-selected; the remaining cells were memory. Only in-frame clones appear in the TCRdb table, and some are missing; sequencing was by immunoSEQ multiplex PCR. The sample carries roughly 2 million clones, around 95% recorded once. Germline V gene data show CDR1 as GTSNPN and CDR2 as SVGIG (reference sequence). Trimming removed 4 bases at V and 3 bases at J, with 6 bases between. The CDR3 sequence is 11 residues long. Sample: naive CD4+ T cells sorted from blood. Subset reported: CD45RA+ positively selected. This clonotype was obtained from a man aged 18 to 29 in good health. The J gene is TRBJ1-1, the V gene TRBV30; D is uncertain. This chain's CDR3 is CAWTMDTEAFF. The CDR3 DNA is TGTGCCTGGACGATGGACACTGAAGCTTTCTTT.